This T cell receptor beta chain was recorded in a study of blood T cell repertoires in COVID-19. Study as a whole: The United States, Italy and Spain supplied acute and convalescent COVID-19 samples.

Clinical histories supplied by participants themselves formed the basis of cohort assignment. Among Cohort 3 donors, those recovered had two negative PCRs, clearance, or symptom resolution. The CDR3 consists of 16 residues. J gave up 1 base and V 4 bases, and 9 bases lay outside the gene matches. Per the germline V gene, CDR1 is KGHSH and CDR2 is LQKENI. Assay: immunoSEQ multiplex PCR; the TCRdb copy retains only in-frame clones and omits some. The repertoire holds around 300,000 clones, with roughly nine tenths as singletons. The sequencing input was PBMCs or T cells enriched from blood (not recorded which). V is TRBV18 and J is TRBJ2-7; 8 bases align to TRBD1. This clonotype was obtained from a woman between 55 and 75 years old who had recovered from COVID-19. The CDR3 coding sequence is TGTGCCAGCTCACTCCTGGGACAGGTTTCTTCCTACGAGCAGTACTTC. Encoded protein: CASSLLGQVSSYEQYF. The entire variable domain, with the rest obtained from reference TRBV18 and TRBJ2-7, is as follows: NAGVMQNPRHLVRRRGQEARLRCSPMKGHSHVYWYRQLPEEGLKFMVYLQKENIIDESGMPKERFSAEFPKEGPSILRIQQVVRGDSAAYFCASSLLGQVSSYEQYFGPGTRLTVT.